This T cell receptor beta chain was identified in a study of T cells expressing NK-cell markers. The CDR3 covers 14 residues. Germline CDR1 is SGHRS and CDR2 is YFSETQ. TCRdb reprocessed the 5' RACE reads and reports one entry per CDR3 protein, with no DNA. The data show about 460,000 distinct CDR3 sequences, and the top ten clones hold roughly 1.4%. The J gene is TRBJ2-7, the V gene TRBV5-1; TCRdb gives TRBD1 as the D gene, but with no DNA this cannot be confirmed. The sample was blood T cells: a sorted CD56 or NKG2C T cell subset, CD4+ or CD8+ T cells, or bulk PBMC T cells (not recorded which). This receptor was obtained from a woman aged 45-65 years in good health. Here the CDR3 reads CASSLVQGWNEQYF. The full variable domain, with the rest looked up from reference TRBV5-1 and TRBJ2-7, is KAGVTQTPRYLIKTRGQQVTLSCSPISGHRSVSWYQQTPGQGLQFLFEYFSETQRNKGNFPGRFSGRQFSNSRSEMNVSTLELGDSALYLCASSLVQGWNEQYFGPGTRLTVT.